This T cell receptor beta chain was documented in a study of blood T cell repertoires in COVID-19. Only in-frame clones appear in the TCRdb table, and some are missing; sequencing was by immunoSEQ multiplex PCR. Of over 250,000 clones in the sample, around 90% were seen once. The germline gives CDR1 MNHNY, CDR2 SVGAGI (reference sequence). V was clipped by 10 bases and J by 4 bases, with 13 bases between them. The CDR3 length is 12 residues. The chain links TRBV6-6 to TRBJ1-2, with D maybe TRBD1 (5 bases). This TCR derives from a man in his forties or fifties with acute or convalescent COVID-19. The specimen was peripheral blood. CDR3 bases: TGTGCCACTACCGGGGGGATCTATGGCTACACCTTC. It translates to CATTGGIYGYTF.